Below, 23 T cell receptor beta chains from the same sample are listed, as sequenced in a study of neurological immune-mediated disorders. MiXCR was run by TCRdb on the 5' RACE reads, yielding one entry per CDR3 protein. Of 50,000 or so distinct CDR3 sequences detected, 3% to 4% appear once; the ten largest clones hold 6% to 7%. Source material: PBMCs. Source of these receptors: a man between 60 and 75 years old with multiple sclerosis.

This clonotype was counted many times. V gene TRBV10-3 combines with J gene TRBJ2-2, with 8 bases identical to TRBD2. CDR1 is ENHRY, CDR2 SYGVKD, per germline. V shed 8 bases and J 1 base; nucleotides not matched to a gene: 3. The CDR3 totals 14 residues. This CDR3 reads CAIATSGNTGELFF. The CDR3 DNA reads as TGTGCCATCGCTACTAGCGGGAACACCGGGGAGCTGTTTTTT.

This clonotype came up many times. The chain uses TRBV20-1 and TRBJ2-7, with 8 bases aligning to TRBD1. Germline lookup yields CDR1 DFQATT and CDR2 SNEGSKA (reference sequence). V trimming: 2 bases; J trimming: 3 bases; junction bases outside the gene matches: 3. CDR3 length equals 13 residues. The CDR3 is CSARWDRSYEQYF. The DNA of the CDR3 is TGCAGTGCTAGATGGGACAGGAGCTACGAGCAGTACTTC.

In its sample, this clonotype was seen many times. V usage is TRBV6-5 and J usage is TRBJ1-6, with 7 bases matching TRBD1. The ends lost 5 bases at V and 10 bases at J; junction bases unmatched: 5. Germline CDR1 MNHEY, CDR2 SVGAGI. The CDR3 spans 13 residues. The CDR3 DNA reads as TGTGCCAGCAGTGAGCAGGGGGGATCACCCCTCCACTTT. This gives the protein CASSEQGGSPLHF.

Regarding this clonotype: No conserved phenylalanine or tryptophan ends this CDR3, so it is likely a read error. V is TRBV5-1 and J is TRBJ1-1, with D perhaps matching TRBD1 (5 bases). The V gene's germline CDR1 is SGHRS and CDR2 YFSETQ. This CDR3 region has 14 residues. Trimming removed 6 bases at V and 1 base at J, with 13 bases between. CDR3 sequence (DNA): TGCGCCAGCACCGGGCGGGGGTCGAACACTGAAGCTTTCAAT. It encodes CASTGRGSNTEAFN.

This clonotype was found a few times. The genes are TRBV7-9 and TRBJ1-1; D is uncertain. V gave up 2 bases and J gave up 5 bases, with 6 bases separating them. CDR3 length equals 12 residues. The germline CDR1 and CDR2 sequences are SEHNR and FQNEAQ (reference sequence). In nucleotides, the CDR3 is TGTGCCAGCAGCTTAACGCAGACTGAAGCTTTCTTT. Translated: CASSLTQTEAFF.

This clonotype was counted many times. The genes are TRBV20-1 and TRBJ1-2; D ambiguous. This CDR3 region has 14 residues. Trimming shortened V by 3 bases and J by 0 bases, and 11 bases separated the two germline ends. Looked up from germline, CDR1 is DFQATT and CDR2 is SNEGSKA (reference sequence). The CDR3 loop is CSARSGYANYGYTF. CDR3 DNA sequence: TGCAGTGCTAGGTCCGGGTACGCTAACTATGGCTACACCTTC.

This clonotype has at least ten counts. The V call is TRBV20-1, the J call TRBJ2-7, with a weak D call TRBD1 (6 bases). This CDR3 comprises 13 residues. Germline CDR1 reads DFQATT; CDR2 reads SNEGSKA (reference sequence). Trimming left V 5 bases short and J 0 bases short, with 11 bases between. CDR3 protein: CSAGGRASYEQYF. As DNA, the CDR3 is TGCAGTGCTGGGGGCAGGGCCTCCTACGAGCAGTACTTC.

In its sample, this clonotype was seen many times. The rearrangement uses TRBV11-3 and TRBJ2-3, with 9 bases that match TRBD2. Germline V gene sequence: CDR1 SGHNT, CDR2 YENEEA. The CDR3 has 16 residues. Trimming cost V 3 bases and J 2 bases; bases outside gene matches: 6. The CDR3 sequence: CASSFERGASTDTQYF. As DNA, the CDR3 is TGTGCCAGCAGCTTCGAGCGGGGGGCCTCCACAGATACGCAGTATTTT.

This clonotype occurred many times. The chain recombines TRBV12-3 or TRBV12-4 with TRBJ1-5, with a possible D match to TRBD1 (5 bases). The CDR3 has 16 amino acids. The V end was cut by 6 bases, the J end by 0 bases, with 15 bases between. The CDR3 bases are TGTGCCAGCAGCCGCTCGGGGCGGAATAGCAATCAGCCCCAGCATTTT. It codes for CASSRSGRNSNQPQHF.

In its sample, this clonotype was seen many times. The chain couples TRBV9 to TRBJ2-1; 10 bases line up with TRBD2. J gave up 10 bases and V 0 bases, and 7 bases lay outside the gene matches. Germline values: CDR1 SGDLS, CDR2 YYNGEE. This CDR3 has 15 residues. Here the CDR3 DNA reads TGTGCCAGCAGCGTAGCCAGCGGGAGGGCCGGAGAGCAGTTCTTC. Amino acid sequence: CASSVASGRAGEQFF.

The table lists this clonotype with a few counts. J is TRBJ2-1 and V is TRBV7-6; 10 positions match TRBD2. The CDR3 covers 16 residues. The ends lost 5 bases at V and 2 bases at J; junction bases unmatched: 6. The germline CDR1 and CDR2 sequences are SGHVS and FNYEAQ. The CDR3 is CASSPPGLATYNEQFF. CDR3 DNA: TGTGCCAGCAGCCCCCCGGGACTAGCGACCTACAATGAGCAGTTCTTC.

The table lists this clonotype with many counts. The rearrangement uses TRBV27 and TRBJ1-2; 9 bases are shared with TRBD1. The CDR3 has 15 residues. V was clipped by 4 bases and J by 2 bases; unmatched bases: 5. Germline CDR1 is MNHEY and CDR2 is SMNVEV (reference sequence). The CDR3 bases are TGTGCCAGCAGTTCCGCCGGGACAGGGAACTATGGCTACACCTTC. Translating it yields CASSSAGTGNYGYTF.

This clonotype was recorded at least ten times. The rearrangement joins TRBV13 to TRBJ2-6; possible D gene TRBD1, 6 bases. The V end was cut by 6 bases, the J end by 2 bases, with 17 bases between. The V gene's germline CDR1 is PRHDT and CDR2 FYEKMQ (reference sequence). There are 17 residues in the CDR3. The DNA for the CDR3 is TGTGCCAGCAGTTTCCGCTCAGGGGATGCTGGGGCCAACGTCCTGACTTTC. Its protein product is CASSFRSGDAGANVLTF.

This clonotype came up many times. V and J are TRBV28 and TRBJ2-1, with D hard to call. Germline CDR1 MDHEN, CDR2 SYDVKM. CDR3 length: 11 amino acids. The germline V and J ends were trimmed by 4 bases and 7 bases, with 5 bases remaining between them. CDR3 DNA sequence: TGTGCCAGCAGTTCCATGAATGAGCAGTTCTTC. Amino acid sequence: CASSSMNEQFF.

Worth noting for this clonotype: A much larger clone is a single base away; this may be a read error. As the CDR3 is not closed by the conserved phenylalanine or tryptophan, this likely results from a read error. The chain links TRBV6-6 to TRBJ1-6; 8 bases fit TRBD1. The V gene's germline CDR1 is MNHNY and CDR2 SVGAGI (reference sequence). The CDR3 runs 18 residues. The J segment lost 0 bases and the V segment lost 5 bases, leaving 9 bases of the junction unmatched. The CDR3 coding sequence is TGTGCCAGCAGTGGCACTCGGACAGGGCGCTCCTATAATTCACCCCTCCACTGT. Protein sequence: CASSGTRTGRSYNSPLHC.

The sample holds many counts of this clonotype. The chain has TRBV5-1 and TRBJ2-1; 9 bases line up with TRBD2. This CDR3 has 15 residues. Looked up from germline, CDR1 is SGHRS and CDR2 is YFSETQ. The ends lost 0 bases at V and 9 bases at J; junction bases unmatched: 7. The CDR3 reads CASSLEGSGSAEQFF. In nucleotides, the CDR3 is TGCGCCAGCAGCTTGGAGGGTAGCGGGAGCGCTGAGCAGTTCTTC.

This clonotype was seen ten or more times. The gene calls are TRBV12-3 or TRBV12-4 and TRBJ2-3; tentative D call: TRBD2 (5 bases). The CDR3 covers 15 residues. V shed 7 bases and J shed 0 bases, with 14 bases lying between them. CDR3 sequence reads: CASNPTTTSTDTQYF. For the CDR3, the DNA is TGTGCCAGCAATCCGACTACTACTAGCACAGATACGCAGTATTTT.

Only a few counts were recorded for this clonotype. The rearrangement links TRBV2 to TRBJ2-4; no clear D gene. Germline V lookup: CDR1 SNHLY, CDR2 FYNNEI. The V gene lost 1 base and the J gene lost 0 bases, with 1 base spanning the gap. The length of the CDR3 is 13 residues. The CDR3 spells CASSEEAKNIQYF. The CDR3, as DNA: TGTGCCAGCAGTGAAGAAGCCAAAAACATTCAGTACTTC. The full variable domain, with the rest looked up from reference TRBV2 and TRBJ2-4, is EPEVTQTPSHQVTQMGQEVILRCVPISNHLYFYWYRQILGQKVEFLVSFYNNEISEKSEIFDDQFSVERPDGSNFTLKIRSTKLEDSAMYFCASSEEAKNIQYFGAGTRLSVL.

This clonotype was counted at least ten times. The chain employs TRBV24-1 and TRBJ1-1; 7 bases fit TRBD1. There are 13 residues in the CDR3. Trimming removed 0 bases from V and 7 bases from J; junction bases left unmatched: 1. CDR1 is KGHDR and CDR2 is SFDVKD in the germline V gene. CDR3 amino acids: CATSDLSGGEAFF. CDR3 nucleotides: TGTGCCACCAGTGATTTGTCAGGGGGTGAAGCTTTCTTT.

This clonotype showed up many times. The chain employs TRBV20-1 and TRBJ1-5; D possibly corresponds to TRBD1 (5 bases). In germline, CDR1 is DFQATT, CDR2 SNEGSKA (reference sequence). V lost 4 bases and J 6 bases, leaving 22 bases between the germline ends. This CDR3 has 16 amino acids. The CDR3: CSANGGKGVWGQPQHF. The CDR3, as DNA: TGCAGTGCTAACGGGGGGAAGGGCGTGTGGGGTCAGCCCCAGCATTTT.

This clonotype was counted only a few times. The chain combines TRBV20-1 with TRBJ2-1; 12 bases match TRBD2. J lost 7 bases, V lost 6 bases, and 16 bases had no gene match. CDR3 length equals 17 residues. From germline, CDR1 is DFQATT and CDR2 SNEGSKA (reference sequence). CDR3: CSATGTSGRRPGNEQFF. In DNA, the CDR3 is TGCAGTGCAACGGGGACTAGCGGGCGCCGTCCCGGTAATGAGCAGTTCTTC.

In its sample, this clonotype was seen many times. V and J are TRBV20-1 and TRBJ2-4; D is uncertain. Trimming stripped 0 bases from V and 3 bases from J, with 6 bases between. This CDR3 region has 13 residues. Germline V gene sequence: CDR1 DFQATT, CDR2 SNEGSKA (reference sequence). CDR3 DNA: TGCAGTGCTAGAGATAACAACAAAAACATTCAGTACTTC. This codes for CSARDNNKNIQYF.

This chain uses TRBV18 with TRBJ1-4; D is uncertain. Trimming removed 3 bases at V and 7 bases at J, with 9 bases between. CDR1 KGHSH and CDR2 LQKENI come from the germline V gene. This CDR3 has 13 amino acids. In DNA, the CDR3 is TGTGCCAGCTCACCCCCCGGAGGTGAAAAACTGTTTTTT. It encodes CASSPPGGEKLFF.